This T cell receptor beta chain was recovered during a study of OX40 agonist ivuxolimab in advanced cancers. Study findings and constraints: CD4+ and CD8+ blood T cells expanded clonally by week 6 at 0.1 to 3.0 mg/kg. Averaged across samples, CD8+ T cells carried more expanded clones than CD4+ did. The authors also found low normalized T-cell clonal expansion in some nonresponders.

On this clone: Its matching antigen is unknown.

The repertoire was sequenced with immunoSEQ multiplex PCR; TCRdb's copy has only in-frame clones and lacks some. The sample holds tens of thousands of clones; about 93% are singletons and the top ten take around 14%. This TCR was sampled from an adult with an advanced solid tumor such as melanoma, head and neck, liver or kidney cancer. The sequences come from CD4+ or CD8+ T cells sorted from blood, collected in a trial of the OX40 agonist ivuxolimab.

The CDR3 nucleotides are TGTGCCTGGAGGATGGCGGATCACCTAATGAACACTGAAGCTTTCTTT. Its protein product is CAWRMADHLMNTEAFF. This sequence joins TRBV30 and TRBJ1-1, with D unresolved. The CDR3 runs 16 residues. Germline V gives CDR1 GTSNPN, CDR2 SVGIG (reference sequence). V was clipped by 3 bases and J by 0 bases, with 17 bases between them.